This T cell receptor (beta chain) was identified during a study of metastatic and nonmetastatic thyroid tumors. The wider study: A comparison of repertoires was made across blood and tumor or nodule tissue from malignant and benign thyroid patients. Study findings and constraints: As reported, TCR beta diversity in blood and tumor was significantly higher in malignant thyroid tumors than in benign nodules.

Thyroid surgery had not been preceded by any treatment in any patient. In the source study's methods: In papillary thyroid cancer, a distant-metastasis classifier was built using CDR3 differences across clinicopathological groups. TCRdb re-clonotyped the PCR reads through MiXCR. These V and J calls are TCRdb output, not the study's own analysis. The table shows about 29,000 clones, with roughly 15% occurring only once. Concerning this clone itself: Antigen: not known.

Trimming at V came to 0 bases and at J to 4 bases, leaving 6 bases not matched to a gene. Germline CDR1 reads GTSNPN; CDR2 reads SVGIG (reference sequence). The CDR3 extends over 14 amino acids. The specimen was blood. This sequence joins TRBV30 and TRBJ2-7, with TRBD1 matching over 7 bases. The TCR sequence derives from a female donor with papillary thyroid cancer or a benign thyroid nodule (not recorded which). Some clones in this sample may be carry-over from other donors' samples. CDR3 loop: CAWSVSGTAYEQYF. DNA for the CDR3: TGTGCCTGGAGTGTTTCCGGGACAGCTTACGAGCAGTACTTC.